The 25 T cell receptor beta chains reported below all come from one sample, sequenced in a study of blood T cells in healthy people across ages. Alongside a J-beta primer mix, a sample-barcoded 5' primer served in a second PCR lasting roughly 7 to 11 cycles. TCRdb reprocessed the 5' RACE reads via MiXCR and lists one record per CDR3 protein. The sample has around 1,800,000 distinct CDR3 sequences; around 40% are singletons. Sequencing input: blood. Receptors were obtained from a human donor in good health.

In this sample, this clonotype turned up a few times. J is TRBJ1-1 and V is TRBV20-1; D remains unclear. The CDR3 is 13 amino acids. V was cut by 6 bases and J by 6 bases, with 17 bases left in between. Germline CDR1 DFQATT, CDR2 SNEGSKA (reference sequence). CDR3 DNA: TGCAGTGCCTATCAAGTTGGTAGGGCTGAAGCTTTCTTT. Its protein is CSAYQVGRAEAFF.

The V and J genes are TRBV18 and TRBJ2-1; D is unresolved. CDR3 length equals 17 residues. CDR1 is KGHSH, CDR2 LQKENI, per germline. The V gene lost 3 bases and the J gene lost 0 bases, with 15 bases spanning the gap. The DNA of the CDR3 is TGTGCCAGCTCACCCACCCAGTGGGTTCGCTCCTACAATGAGCAGTTCTTC. The encoded protein is CASSPTQWVRSYNEQFF.

This clonotype was found a few times. The rearrangement joins TRBV5-1 to TRBJ1-2; no definite D call. The CDR3 contains 15 residues. The V and J ends lost 0 bases and 2 bases respectively, with 11 bases between them. Germline V gives CDR1 SGHRS, CDR2 YFSETQ. This chain's CDR3 is CASSLGPMHNYGYTF. CDR3 DNA: TGCGCCAGCAGCTTGGGCCCGATGCACAACTATGGCTACACCTTC.

This chain connects TRBV10-3 to TRBJ1-2, with a possible D match to TRBD1 (5 bases). This CDR3 comprises 14 residues. The ends were cut back, 0 bases at V and 2 bases at J, with 7 bases in the middle. The germline gives CDR1 ENHRY, CDR2 SYGVKD. DNA for the CDR3: TGTGCCATCAGTGAGTCGAGGGGAAACTATGGCTACACCTTC. This gives the protein CAISESRGNYGYTF.

The rearrangement uses TRBV12-3 or TRBV12-4 and TRBJ2-5; maybe TRBD2 (5 bases). The J call could be wrong; TRBJ2-1 is a better fit for the DNA end. This CDR3 contains 11 residues. Here the CDR3 reads CASSSGETQFF. The DNA of the CDR3 is TGTGCCAGCAGTTCCGGGGAGACCCAGTTCTTC.

The V gene is TRBV28, the J gene TRBJ2-3; D is ambiguous. The CDR3 loop spans 14 amino acids. Germline loops: CDR1 MDHEN, CDR2 SYDVKM. V was cut by 10 bases and J by 6 bases, with 20 bases left in between. DNA of the CDR3: TGTGCCACCTGTATGACTGTCTCAAGGGATACGCAGTATTTT. Its translation: CATCMTVSRDTQYF.

This chain joins TRBV10-3 and TRBJ1-1, with 9 bases matching TRBD1. Germline loops: CDR1 ENHRY, CDR2 SYGVKD. There are 12 residues in the CDR3. V was pared by 10 bases and J by 6 bases, with 6 bases of the junction left unmatched. The CDR3 sequence is CASAQGAAEAFF. In DNA form, the CDR3 reads TGTGCCAGCGCACAGGGGGCAGCTGAAGCTTTCTTT.

This chain connects TRBV7-3 to TRBJ1-6, with 7 nucleotides matching TRBD1. The germline gives CDR1 SGHTA, CDR2 FQGTGA. J lost 8 bases, V lost 7 bases, and 11 bases had no gene match. CDR3 size: 15 residues. CDR3 residues: CASNSLDRDYSPLHF. CDR3 bases: TGTGCCAGCAACTCCCTTGACAGGGATTATTCACCCCTCCACTTT.

This clonotype has only a few counts. The V and J genes are TRBV6-5 and TRBJ2-1, with D perhaps matching TRBD1 or TRBD2 (5 bases each). V was trimmed by 4 bases and J by 9 bases, leaving 16 bases between them. The CDR3 consists of 14 residues. Germline V gives CDR1 MNHEY, CDR2 SVGAGI. In DNA, the CDR3 is TGTGCCAGCAGTTGGGGGAATTTAGCAGCTGAGCAGTTCTTC. Translation: CASSWGNLAAEQFF.

This clonotype was recorded only once. The junction shows a germline mismatch at one end, possibly a read error. This chain's CDR3 is CVSSLGLQGNHGYTF. The CDR3 DNA reads as TGTGTCAGCAGCCTGGGACTACAGGGGAACCATGGCTACACCTTC. V gene TRBV5-5 combines with J gene TRBJ1-2; TRBD1 aligns across 7 bases. The CDR3 runs 15 residues. Germline V gene lookup returns CDR1 SGHKS and CDR2 YYEKEE (reference sequence).

This clonotype showed up just a few times. This chain joins TRBV24-1 and TRBJ2-5, with D maybe TRBD1 (6 bases). V gave up 3 bases and J gave up 2 bases, with 15 bases separating them. Germline CDR1 KGHDR, CDR2 SFDVKD. The CDR3 is 16 amino acids. Here the CDR3 reads CATSDGQGREQETQYF. The DNA of the CDR3 is TGTGCCACCAGTGATGGGCAGGGGCGAGAACAAGAGACCCAGTACTTC.

The chain couples TRBV11-2 to TRBJ1-2; no clear D. The CDR3 is 14 residues long. The germline V gene encodes CDR1 SGHAT and CDR2 FQNNGV. V was cut by 0 bases and J by 10 bases, with 15 bases left in between. The CDR3 DNA reads as TGTGCCAGCAGCTTAGATCTTGGACGTTTCGACTACACCTTC. Translated, it gives CASSLDLGRFDYTF.

This clonotype appeared once. A read error may account for a junction end that differs from germline. This chain links TRBV15 with TRBJ2-3; no clear D. This CDR3 region has 12 residues. CDR1 is LNHNV, CDR2 YYDKDF, per germline (reference sequence). The chain's CDR3 is CATSRSADRQYF. CDR3 in DNA: TGTGCCACCAGCAGGAGCGCGGATAGGCAGTATTTT.

The chain is built from TRBV6-5 and TRBJ2-3; 9 bases fit TRBD1. The V gene's germline CDR1 is MNHEY and CDR2 SVGAGI. V lost 3 bases, J lost 2 bases, and 9 bases stayed unmatched. The CDR3 spans 17 residues. The CDR3 reads CASSYKGQGHHTDTQYF. Written as DNA, the CDR3 is TGTGCCAGCAGTTATAAAGGACAGGGGCACCACACAGATACGCAGTATTTT.

This chain joins TRBV5-1 and TRBJ1-2, with 8 bases identical to TRBD1. V lost 4 bases, J lost 5 bases, and 7 bases stayed unmatched. The CDR3 spans 14 residues. CDR1 and CDR2 from the germline V gene are SGHRS and YFSETQ. CDR3 coding DNA: TGCGCCAGCAGCCTATTACAGGGGGAGTATGGCTACACCTTC. This encodes CASSLLQGEYGYTF. The full variable domain, completed using reference TRBV5-1 and TRBJ1-2, is KAGVTQTPRYLIKTRGQQVTLSCSPISGHRSVSWYQQTPGQGLQFLFEYFSETQRNKGNFPGRFSGRQFSNSRSEMNVSTLELGDSALYLCASSLLQGEYGYTFGSGTRLTVV.

This clonotype was seen a handful of times. The chain uses TRBV7-9 and TRBJ1-4; D remains ambiguous. Trimming removed 5 bases at V and 2 bases at J, with 9 bases between. CDR3 length: 14 residues. Germline V gene data show CDR1 as SEHNR and CDR2 as FQNEAQ (reference sequence). CDR3 amino acids: CASSEGSTNEKLFF. In nucleotides, the CDR3 is TGTGCCAGCAGCGAGGGTTCCACTAATGAAAAACTGTTTTTT.

This clonotype occurred many times. J is TRBJ2-6 and V is TRBV20-1; D remains ambiguous. CDR1 DFQATT and CDR2 SNEGSKA come from the germline V gene (reference sequence). This CDR3 contains 11 residues. V was pared by 7 bases and J by 4 bases, with 5 bases between. CDR3 bases: TGCAGTGTCGAGGGGGCCAACGTCCTGACTTTC. Translated: CSVEGANVLTF.

Comment on this clonotype: The junction shows a germline mismatch at one end, possibly a read error. This chain links TRBV29-1 with TRBJ2-3; 8 bases are a match to TRBD2. The germline V gene encodes CDR1 SQVTM and CDR2 ANQGSEA. The CDR3 consists of 15 residues. In DNA, the CDR3 is TGCAGCGTTGAAAGGACTAGCCCTAGCACAGATACGCGGTATTTT. Translating gives CSVERTSPSTDTRYF.

As for this clonotype: A much larger clone lies one base from this, so it may be a read error. The genes are TRBV7-2 and TRBJ2-5, with TRBD1 as a possible D gene (7 bases). Germline V lookup: CDR1 SGHTA, CDR2 FQGNSA. Deletions cut 7 bases from V and 13 bases from J, with 19 bases between. This CDR3 contains 12 residues. The DNA of the CDR3 is TGTGCCAGCACCCCCGGCAGGGGGAGGACGTACTTC. Translation: CASTPGRGRTYF.

This clonotype appeared a single time. The chain carries TRBV3-1 and TRBJ2-4; TRBD1 aligns across 10 bases. Per germline, CDR1 LGHDT and CDR2 YNNKEL (reference sequence). With V trimmed by 5 bases and J by 0 bases, 13 bases remained unmatched. The CDR3 extends over 19 amino acids. The CDR3 nucleotides are TGTGCCAGCAGCGTACCTAATGACAGGGGGCTGTTAGCCAAAAACATTCAGTACTTC. Its translation is CASSVPNDRGLLAKNIQYF. The full variable domain, completed using reference TRBV3-1 and TRBJ2-4, is DTAVSQTPKYLVTQMGNDKSIKCEQNLGHDTMYWYKQDSKKFLKIMFSYNNKELIINETVPNRFSPKSPDKAHLNLHINSLELGDSAVYFCASSVPNDRGLLAKNIQYFGAGTRLSVL.

There are a few counts of this clonotype. The chain couples TRBV4-1 to TRBJ2-1; no reliable D call. The length of the CDR3 is 11 residues. V lost 3 bases to trimming and J lost 6 bases, with 3 bases between them. Germline V gives CDR1 MGHRA, CDR2 YSYEKL. DNA of the CDR3: TGCGCCAGCAGCCATTTCAATGAGCAGTTCTTC. Protein: CASSHFNEQFF.

This chain joins TRBV25-1 and TRBJ2-5; D gene ambiguous. This CDR3 region has 16 residues. Trimming removed 1 base from V and 3 bases from J, with 15 bases in between. The germline gives CDR1 MGHDK, CDR2 SYGVNS. The CDR3 region has the DNA TGTGCCAGCAGTGAATGGGGTAGCTTCGGAGAAGAGACCCAGTACTTC. Protein product: CASSEWGSFGEETQYF.

This clonotype was counted a few times. This chain connects TRBV24-1 to TRBJ1-2; 8 bases align to TRBD1. This CDR3 spans 15 amino acids. Looked up from germline, CDR1 is KGHDR and CDR2 is SFDVKD. Trimming cost V 3 bases and J 4 bases; bases outside gene matches: 6. CDR3 sequence reads: CATSDRSGGSYGYTF. CDR3 bases: TGTGCCACCAGTGATAGATCAGGGGGCAGCTATGGCTACACCTTC.

V usage is TRBV6-5 and J usage is TRBJ2-1; 11 bases match TRBD2. The CDR3 loop spans 15 amino acids. The germline V gene encodes CDR1 MNHEY and CDR2 SVGAGI. After removal of 6 bases from V and 8 bases from J, the junction contained 9 bases not matched to a gene. The CDR3, as DNA: TGTGCCAGCAGCATTTATAGCGGGGGGGCGTATGAGCAGTTCTTC. It codes for CASSIYSGGAYEQFF.

J is TRBJ1-5 and V is TRBV7-2; 7 bases agree with TRBD1. Unmatched junction bases numbered 10, after V lost 4 bases and J lost 1 base. The germline V gene encodes CDR1 SGHTA and CDR2 FQGNSA. This CDR3 has 17 amino acids. The CDR3 here is CASSSDRVSGSNQPQHF. Written as DNA, the CDR3 is TGTGCCAGCAGCTCCGACAGGGTCAGTGGAAGCAATCAGCCCCAGCATTTT.